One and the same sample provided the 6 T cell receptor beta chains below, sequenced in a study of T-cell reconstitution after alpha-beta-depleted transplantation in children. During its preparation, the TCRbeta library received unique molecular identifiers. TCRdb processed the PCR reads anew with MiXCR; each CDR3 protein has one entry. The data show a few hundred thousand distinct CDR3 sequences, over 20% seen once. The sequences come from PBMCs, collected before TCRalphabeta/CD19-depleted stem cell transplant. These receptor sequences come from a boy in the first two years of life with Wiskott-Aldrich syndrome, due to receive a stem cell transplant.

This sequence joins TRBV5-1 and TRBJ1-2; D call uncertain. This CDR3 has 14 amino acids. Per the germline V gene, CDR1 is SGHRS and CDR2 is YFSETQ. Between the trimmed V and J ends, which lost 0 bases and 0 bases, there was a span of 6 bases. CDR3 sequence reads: CASSLAGANYGYTF. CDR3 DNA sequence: TGCGCCAGCAGCTTGGCCGGGGCTAACTATGGCTACACCTTC.

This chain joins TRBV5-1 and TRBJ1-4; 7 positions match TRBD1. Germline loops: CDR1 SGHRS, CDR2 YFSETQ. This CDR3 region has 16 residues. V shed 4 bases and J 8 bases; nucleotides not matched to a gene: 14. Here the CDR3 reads CASSPQLRQGGEKLFF. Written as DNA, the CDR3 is TGCGCCAGCAGCCCCCAATTGAGACAGGGCGGGGAAAAACTGTTTTTT.

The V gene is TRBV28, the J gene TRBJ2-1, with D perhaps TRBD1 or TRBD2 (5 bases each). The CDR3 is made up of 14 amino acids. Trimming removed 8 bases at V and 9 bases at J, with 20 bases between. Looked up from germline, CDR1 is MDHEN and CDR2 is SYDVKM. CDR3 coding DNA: TGTGCCAGCCGATGGACGGGGCCTGACAGTGAGCAGTTCTTC. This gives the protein CASRWTGPDSEQFF.

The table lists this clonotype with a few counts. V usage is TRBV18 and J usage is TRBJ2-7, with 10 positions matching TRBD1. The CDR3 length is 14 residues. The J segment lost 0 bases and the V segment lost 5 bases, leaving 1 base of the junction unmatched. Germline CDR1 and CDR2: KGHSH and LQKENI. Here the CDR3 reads CASSDRGLSYEQYF. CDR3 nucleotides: TGTGCCAGCTCAGACAGGGGGCTCTCCTACGAGCAGTACTTC.

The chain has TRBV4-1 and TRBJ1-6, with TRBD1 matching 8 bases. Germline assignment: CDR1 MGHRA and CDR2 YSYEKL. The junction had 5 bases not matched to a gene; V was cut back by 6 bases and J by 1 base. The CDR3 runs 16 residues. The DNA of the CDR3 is TGCGCCAGCAGGCGACAGGGGACATCCTATAATTCACCCCTCCACTTT. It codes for CASRRQGTSYNSPLHF.

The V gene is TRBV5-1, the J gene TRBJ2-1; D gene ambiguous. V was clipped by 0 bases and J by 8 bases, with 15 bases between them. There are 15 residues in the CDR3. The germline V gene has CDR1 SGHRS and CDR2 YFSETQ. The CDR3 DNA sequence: TGCGCCAGCAGCTTGGTGGATCCACATTCGGATGAGCAGTTCTTC. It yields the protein CASSLVDPHSDEQFF.